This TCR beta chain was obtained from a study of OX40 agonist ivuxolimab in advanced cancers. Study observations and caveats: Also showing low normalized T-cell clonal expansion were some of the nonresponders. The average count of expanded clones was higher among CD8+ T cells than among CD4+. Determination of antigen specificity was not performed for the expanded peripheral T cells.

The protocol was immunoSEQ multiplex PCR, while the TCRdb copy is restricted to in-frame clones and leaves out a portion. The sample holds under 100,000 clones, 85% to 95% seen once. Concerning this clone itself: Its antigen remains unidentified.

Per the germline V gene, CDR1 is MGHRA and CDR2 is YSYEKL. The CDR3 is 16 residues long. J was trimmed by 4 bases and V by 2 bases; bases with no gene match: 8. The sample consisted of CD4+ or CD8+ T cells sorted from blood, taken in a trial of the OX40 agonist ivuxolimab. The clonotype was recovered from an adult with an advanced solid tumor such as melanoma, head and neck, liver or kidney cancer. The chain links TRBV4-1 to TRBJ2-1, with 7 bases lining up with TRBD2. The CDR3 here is CASSQPLGGSYNEQFF. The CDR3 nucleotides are TGCGCCAGCAGCCAACCCCTCGGGGGGTCGTACAATGAGCAGTTCTTC.